The T cell receptor (beta chain) under discussion was sequenced for a study of Graves' ophthalmopathy and Graves' hyperthyroidism. Study results and caveats: Blood also held most thyroid clonotypes expanded above 0.001 frequency.

Germline assignment: CDR1 SGHTA and CDR2 FQGNSA. The CDR3 extends over 18 amino acids. In regard to this clonotype: What it binds is unknown. An end of the junction differs from the germline gene, which may be a read error.

The diagnosis combined clinical symptoms, thyroxine, TRAb, thyroid ultrasound and orbital computed tomography scans. PBMCs were isolated from an approximately 9.4 ml sample of fresh peripheral blood. RNA served as the template for amplifying TCR beta CDR3 regions. After a first-round RT-PCR with HTBI primers, a second-round multiplex PCR was run. TCRdb reprocessed the multiplex PCR reads with MiXCR, giving one entry per CDR3 protein. This sample has 200,000 to 250,000 distinct CDR3 sequences, with about 47% found just once. The receptor comes from an adult man with Graves' ophthalmopathy. Sequencing was performed on peripheral blood. This chain uses TRBV7-2 with TRBJ1-4, with 8 nucleotides matching TRBD1. The CDR3 here is CASSLPPIWAGGFEKLFF. For the CDR3, the DNA is TGCGCCAGCAGCCTCCCCCCCATTTGGGCAGGGGGCTTTGAAAAACTGTTTTTT.